The 10 T cell receptor beta chains below come from one sample, sequenced in a study of response to subunit inactivated influenza vaccine. TCRdb re-called the RT-PCR reads with MiXCR, one entry per CDR3 protein. The table has roughly 760,000 distinct CDR3 sequences, 21% seen once. The source was PBMCs from blood, collected 5 to 6 days after vaccination. These receptor sequences come from a man aged 50 to 59 who received an inactivated influenza vaccine.

In its sample, this clonotype was seen a few times. CDR3 loop: CAIGELVLNEQFF. CDR3 nucleotides: TGTGCCATCGGGGAGCTTGTACTCAATGAGCAGTTCTTC. J is TRBJ2-1 and V is TRBV10-3; tentatively, D is TRBD2 (5 bases). Trimming left V 8 bases short and J 6 bases short, with 14 bases between. Looked up from germline, CDR1 is ENHRY and CDR2 is SYGVKD. The CDR3 contains 13 residues.

This clonotype was counted a few times. The chain recombines TRBV9 with TRBJ1-1; D is ambiguous. Trimming left V 2 bases short and J 3 bases short, with 8 bases between. Germline CDR1 and CDR2: SGDLS and YYNGEE. The CDR3 spans 13 residues. The CDR3, as DNA: TGTGCCAGCAGCGTGCAGGAGGACACTGAAGCTTTCTTT. Its protein product is CASSVQEDTEAFF.

The J gene is TRBJ2-5, the V gene TRBV20-1; 7 bases line up with TRBD1. CDR3 size: 13 residues. Per germline, CDR1 DFQATT and CDR2 SNEGSKA (reference sequence). With V trimmed by 7 bases and J by 2 bases, 7 bases remained unmatched. The CDR3 region is CSVNRGSQETQYF. The CDR3 DNA follows: TGCAGTGTTAACAGGGGTAGTCAAGAGACCCAGTACTTC.

This chain connects TRBV12-3 or TRBV12-4 to TRBJ2-7; TRBD1 matches at 7 bases. V lost 5 bases, J lost 2 bases, and 9 bases stayed unmatched. The CDR3 runs 15 residues. As DNA, the CDR3 is TGTGCCAGCAGTGTGGACTCCGGGACAGCCTACGAGCAGTACTTC. It codes for CASSVDSGTAYEQYF.

The chain recombines TRBV20-1 with TRBJ2-1, with 7 bases identical to TRBD2. This CDR3 contains 16 residues. Per the germline V gene, CDR1 is DFQATT and CDR2 is SNEGSKA (reference sequence). V shed 0 bases and J 1 base; nucleotides not matched to a gene: 6. The CDR3 DNA reads TGCAGTGCTAGAGATCTGCGGGAGTGGTCCTACAATGAGCAGTTCTTC. Protein sequence: CSARDLREWSYNEQFF.

CDR3 sequence: CASSGLLGQGLFDSGNTIYF. In nucleotides, the CDR3 is TGTGCCAGCAGTGGACTGTTAGGACAAGGGCTTTTTGACTCTGGAAACACCATATATTTT. The chain links TRBV6-1 to TRBJ1-3; TRBD1 is a possible D gene (5 bases). The V and J ends lost 4 bases and 0 bases respectively, with 25 bases between them. The CDR3 covers 20 residues. CDR1 is MNHNS, CDR2 SASEGT, per germline.

The rearrangement joins TRBV5-1 to TRBJ2-2; D remains ambiguous. The CDR3 covers 16 residues. CDR1 is SGHRS, CDR2 YFSETQ, per germline. The V gene lost 4 bases and the J gene lost 3 bases, with 16 bases spanning the gap. The CDR3: CASSPGVMSDTGELFF. The CDR3, as DNA: TGCGCCAGCAGCCCTGGGGTGATGAGTGACACCGGGGAGCTGTTTTTT.

This clonotype was counted a few times. The chain has TRBV5-6 and TRBJ1-2; perhaps TRBD1 as D (5 bases). The ends were cut back, 4 bases at V and 4 bases at J, with 17 bases in the middle. CDR1 SGHDT and CDR2 YYEEEE come from the germline V gene. CDR3 size: 15 residues. CDR3 protein: CASSLRTSGGYGYTF. The CDR3 DNA reads TGTGCCAGCAGCCTACGAACCTCCGGGGGCTATGGCTACACCTTC.

There are a few counts of this clonotype. DNA for the CDR3: TGCAGTGCTAGACGAGCTCTGAACACTGAAGCTTTCTTT. As protein: CSARRALNTEAFF. This sequence joins TRBV20-1 and TRBJ1-1; no clear D gene. Trimming stripped 2 bases from V and 0 bases from J, with 7 bases between. Germline V gene data show CDR1 as DFQATT and CDR2 as SNEGSKA (reference sequence). This CDR3 comprises 13 residues.

This clonotype was counted between two and nine times. The rearrangement uses TRBV12-3 or TRBV12-4 and TRBJ2-2; D not resolved. V lost 2 bases and J lost 7, with 5 bases in between. CDR3 length: 12 residues. CDR3 in amino acids: CASSLSNGELFF. The CDR3 DNA reads TGTGCCAGCAGTTTATCAAACGGGGAGCTGTTTTTT.